This T cell receptor (beta chain) comes out of a study of T cell changes during pregnancy in multiple sclerosis. This clone came up once. Sequencing was performed with immunoSEQ multiplex PCR; in TCRdb, only in-frame clones are kept and a portion is missing. The sample includes over 90,000 clones, roughly 92% of them seen just once. This sequence was found in a female donor with multiple sclerosis, enrolled in a pregnancy study. The sequences come from peripheral blood, collected after pregnancy.

The CDR3 reads CASSTGDGANVLTF. Written as DNA, the CDR3 is TGTGCCAGCAGTACAGGGGACGGGGCCAACGTCCTGACTTTC. J is TRBJ2-6 and V is TRBV6-1, with 7 positions matching TRBD1. V dropped 5 bases and J dropped 4; count of bases not matched to a gene: 2. Germline CDR1 MNHNS, CDR2 SASEGT. The CDR3 totals 14 residues.